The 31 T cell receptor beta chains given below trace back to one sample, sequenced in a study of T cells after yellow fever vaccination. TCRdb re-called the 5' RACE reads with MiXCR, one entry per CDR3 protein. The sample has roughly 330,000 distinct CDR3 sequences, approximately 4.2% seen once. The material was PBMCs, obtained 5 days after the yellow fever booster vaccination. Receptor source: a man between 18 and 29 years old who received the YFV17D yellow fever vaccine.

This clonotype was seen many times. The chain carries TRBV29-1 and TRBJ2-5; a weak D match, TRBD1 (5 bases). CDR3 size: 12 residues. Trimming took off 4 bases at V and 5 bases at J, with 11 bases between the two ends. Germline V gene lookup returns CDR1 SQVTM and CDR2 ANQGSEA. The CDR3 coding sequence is TGCAGCGTTGTAGAGACAGTCGAGACCCAGTACTTC. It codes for CSVVETVETQYF.

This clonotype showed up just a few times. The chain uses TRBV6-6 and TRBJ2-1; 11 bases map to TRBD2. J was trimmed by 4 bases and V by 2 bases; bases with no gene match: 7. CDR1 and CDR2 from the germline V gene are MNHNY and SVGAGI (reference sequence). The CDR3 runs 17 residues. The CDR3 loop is CASSYPLAGGQYNEQFF. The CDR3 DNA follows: TGTGCCAGCAGTTACCCCCTAGCGGGGGGCCAATACAATGAGCAGTTCTTC.

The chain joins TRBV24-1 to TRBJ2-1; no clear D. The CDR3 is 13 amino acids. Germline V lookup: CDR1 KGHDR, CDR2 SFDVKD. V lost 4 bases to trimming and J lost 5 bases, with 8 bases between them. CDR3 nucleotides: TGTGCCACCAGTGACCCCTTCCACAATGAGCAGTTCTTC. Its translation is CATSDPFHNEQFF.

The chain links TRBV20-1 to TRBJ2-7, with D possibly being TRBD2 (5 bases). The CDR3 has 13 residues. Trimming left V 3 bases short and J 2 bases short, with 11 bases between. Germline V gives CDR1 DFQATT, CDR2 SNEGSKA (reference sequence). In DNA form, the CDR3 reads TGCAGTGCTAGGCCCCCGGGAACCTACGAGCAGTACGTC. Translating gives CSARPPGTYEQYV.

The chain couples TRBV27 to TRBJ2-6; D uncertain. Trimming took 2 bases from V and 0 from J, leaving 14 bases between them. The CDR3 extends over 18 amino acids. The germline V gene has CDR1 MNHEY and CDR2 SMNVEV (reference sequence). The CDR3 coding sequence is TGTGCCAGCAGTTTACGGCCAGCGACCGGCTCTGGGGCCAACGTCCTGACTTTC. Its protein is CASSLRPATGSGANVLTF.

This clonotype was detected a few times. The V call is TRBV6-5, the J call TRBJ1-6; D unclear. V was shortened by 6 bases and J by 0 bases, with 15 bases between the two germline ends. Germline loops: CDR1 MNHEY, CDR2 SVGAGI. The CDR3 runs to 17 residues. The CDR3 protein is CASSLTPLSSYNSPLHF. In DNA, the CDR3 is TGTGCCAGCAGCCTAACACCCCTGAGCTCCTATAATTCACCCCTCCACTTT.

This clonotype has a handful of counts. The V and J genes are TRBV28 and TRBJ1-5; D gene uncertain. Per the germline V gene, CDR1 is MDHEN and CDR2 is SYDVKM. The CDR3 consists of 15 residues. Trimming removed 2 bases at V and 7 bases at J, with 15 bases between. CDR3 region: CASSLVGVKGQPQHF. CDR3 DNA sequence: TGTGCCAGCAGTTTAGTCGGCGTTAAGGGCCAGCCCCAGCATTTT.

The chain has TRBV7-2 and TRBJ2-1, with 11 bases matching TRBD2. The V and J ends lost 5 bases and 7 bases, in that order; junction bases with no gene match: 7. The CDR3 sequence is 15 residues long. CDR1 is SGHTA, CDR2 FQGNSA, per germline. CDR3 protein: CASSRPTSGANEQFF. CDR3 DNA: TGTGCCAGCAGCAGACCGACTAGCGGGGCAAATGAGCAGTTCTTC. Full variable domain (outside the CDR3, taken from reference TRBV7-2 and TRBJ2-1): GAGVSQSPSNKVTEKGKDVELRCDPISGHTALYWYRQSLGQGLEFLIYFQGNSAPDKSGLPSDRFSAERTGGSVSTLTIQRTQQEDSAVYLCASSRPTSGANEQFFGPGTRLTVL.

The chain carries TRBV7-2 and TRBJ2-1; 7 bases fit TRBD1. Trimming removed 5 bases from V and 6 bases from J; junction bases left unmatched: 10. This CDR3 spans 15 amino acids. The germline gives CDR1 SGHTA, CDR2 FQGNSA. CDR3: CASSNSTTGINEQFF. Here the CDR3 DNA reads TGTGCCAGCAGCAATTCTACGACAGGGATCAATGAGCAGTTCTTC.

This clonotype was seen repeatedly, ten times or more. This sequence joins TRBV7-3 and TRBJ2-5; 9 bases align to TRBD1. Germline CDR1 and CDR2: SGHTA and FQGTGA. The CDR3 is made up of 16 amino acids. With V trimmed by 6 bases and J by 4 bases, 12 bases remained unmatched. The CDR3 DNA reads TGTGCCAGCAGTCAGACCCGGGACAGGGACGTAGAGACCCAGTACTTC. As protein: CASSQTRDRDVETQYF.

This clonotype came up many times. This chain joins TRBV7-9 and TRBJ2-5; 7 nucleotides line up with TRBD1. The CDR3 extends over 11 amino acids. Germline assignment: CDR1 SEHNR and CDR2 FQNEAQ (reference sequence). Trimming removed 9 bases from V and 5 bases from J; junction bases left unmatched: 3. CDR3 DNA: TGTGCCAGTGGGACAGTGGAGACCCAGTACTTC. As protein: CASGTVETQYF.

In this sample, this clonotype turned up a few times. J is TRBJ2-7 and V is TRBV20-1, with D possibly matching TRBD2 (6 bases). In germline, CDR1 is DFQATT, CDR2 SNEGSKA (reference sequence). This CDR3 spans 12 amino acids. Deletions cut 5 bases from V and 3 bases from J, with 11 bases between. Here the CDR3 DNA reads TGCAGTGCTCCCCGGGGGAGCTACGAGCAGTACGTC. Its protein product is CSAPRGSYEQYV.

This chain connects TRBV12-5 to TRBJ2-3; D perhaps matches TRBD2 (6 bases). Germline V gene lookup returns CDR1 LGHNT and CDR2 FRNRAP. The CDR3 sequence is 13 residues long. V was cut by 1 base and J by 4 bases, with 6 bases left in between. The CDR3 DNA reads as TGTGCTAGTGGTTTGGGGGGGGCAGATACGCAGTATTTT. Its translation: CASGLGGADTQYF.

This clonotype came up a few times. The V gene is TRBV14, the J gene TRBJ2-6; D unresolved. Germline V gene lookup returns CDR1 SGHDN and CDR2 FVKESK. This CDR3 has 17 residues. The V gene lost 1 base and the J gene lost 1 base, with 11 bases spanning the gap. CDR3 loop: CASSQAVGSSGANVLTF. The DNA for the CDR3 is TGTGCCAGCAGCCAAGCGGTGGGGTCTTCTGGGGCCAACGTCCTGACTTTC.

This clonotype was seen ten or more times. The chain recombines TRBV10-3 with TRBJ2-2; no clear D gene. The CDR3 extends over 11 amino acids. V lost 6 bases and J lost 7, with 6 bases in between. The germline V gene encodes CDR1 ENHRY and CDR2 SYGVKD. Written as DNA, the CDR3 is TGTGCCATCAGCTTAGGCGGGGAGCTGTTTTTT. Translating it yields CAISLGGELFF.

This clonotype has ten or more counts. CDR3 residues: CASSLEARMNTEAFF. The CDR3 bases are TGTGCCAGCAGCTTGGAAGCTCGGATGAACACTGAAGCTTTCTTT. The chain uses TRBV5-6 and TRBJ1-1; D remains unclear. The CDR3 contains 15 residues. Germline CDR1 reads SGHDT; CDR2 reads YYEEEE. Deletions cut 0 bases from V and 0 bases from J, with 9 bases between.

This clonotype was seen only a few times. The CDR3 loop is CASSLTESYEQYV. CDR3 nucleotides: TGTGCCAGCAGCTTGACAGAGTCCTACGAGCAGTACGTC. The rearrangement joins TRBV7-9 to TRBJ2-7, with D maybe TRBD1 (5 bases). Trimming stripped 3 bases from V and 1 base from J, with 7 bases between. The CDR3 consists of 13 residues. Per germline, CDR1 SEHNR and CDR2 FQNEAQ (reference sequence).

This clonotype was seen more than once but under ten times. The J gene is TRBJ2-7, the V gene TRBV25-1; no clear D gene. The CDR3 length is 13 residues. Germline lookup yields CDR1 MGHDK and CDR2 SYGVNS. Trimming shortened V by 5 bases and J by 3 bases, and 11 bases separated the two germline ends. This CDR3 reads CASSLPGRYEQYF. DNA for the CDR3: TGTGCCAGCAGTCTTCCGGGCCGCTACGAGCAGTACTTC.

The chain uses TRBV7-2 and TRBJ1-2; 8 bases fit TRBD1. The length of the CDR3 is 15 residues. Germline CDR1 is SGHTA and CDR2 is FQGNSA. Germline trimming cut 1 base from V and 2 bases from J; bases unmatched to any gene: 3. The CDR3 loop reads CASSLDTGGNYGYTF. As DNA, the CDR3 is TGTGCCAGCAGCTTAGACACAGGGGGGAACTATGGCTACACCTTC.

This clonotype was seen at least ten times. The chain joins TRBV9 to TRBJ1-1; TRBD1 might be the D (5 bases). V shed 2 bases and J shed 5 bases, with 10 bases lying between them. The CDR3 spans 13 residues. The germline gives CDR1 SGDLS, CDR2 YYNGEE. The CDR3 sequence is CASSVGGSTEAFF. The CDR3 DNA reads TGTGCCAGCAGCGTCGGGGGAAGTACTGAAGCTTTCTTT.

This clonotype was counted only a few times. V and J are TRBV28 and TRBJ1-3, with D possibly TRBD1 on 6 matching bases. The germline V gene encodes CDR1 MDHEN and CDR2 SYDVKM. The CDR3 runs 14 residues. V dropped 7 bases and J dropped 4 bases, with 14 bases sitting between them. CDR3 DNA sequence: TGTGCCAGCATATACCAGGGGAACGGAAACACCATATATTTT. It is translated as CASIYQGNGNTIYF.

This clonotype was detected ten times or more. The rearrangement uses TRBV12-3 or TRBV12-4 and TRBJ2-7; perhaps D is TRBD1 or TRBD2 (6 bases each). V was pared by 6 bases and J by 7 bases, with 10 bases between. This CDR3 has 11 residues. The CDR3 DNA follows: TGTGCCAGCAGCCTAGGGGGGGAGCAGTACTTC. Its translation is CASSLGGEQYF.

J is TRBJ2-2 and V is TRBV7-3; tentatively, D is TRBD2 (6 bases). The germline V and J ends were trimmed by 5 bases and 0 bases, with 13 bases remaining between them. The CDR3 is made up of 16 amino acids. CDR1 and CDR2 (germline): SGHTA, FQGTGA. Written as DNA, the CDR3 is TGTGCCAGCAGCCCCCTTAGCGGCCCGAACACCGGGGAGCTGTTTTTT. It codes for CASSPLSGPNTGELFF. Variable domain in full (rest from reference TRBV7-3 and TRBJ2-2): GAGVSQTPSNKVTEKGKYVELRCDPISGHTALYWYRQSLGQGPEFLIYFQGTGAADDSGLPNDRFFAVRPEGSVSTLKIQRTERGDSAVYLCASSPLSGPNTGELFFGEGSRLTVL.

Written as DNA, the CDR3 is TGCGCCAGCAGCCTAACGCCGCCCCTGGGCGATACGCAGTATTTT. Translation: CASSLTPPLGDTQYF. The rearrangement links TRBV5-1 to TRBJ2-3; D unclear. Germline assignment: CDR1 SGHRS and CDR2 YFSETQ. The CDR3 has 15 amino acids. V was cut by 4 bases and J by 6 bases, with 18 bases left in between.

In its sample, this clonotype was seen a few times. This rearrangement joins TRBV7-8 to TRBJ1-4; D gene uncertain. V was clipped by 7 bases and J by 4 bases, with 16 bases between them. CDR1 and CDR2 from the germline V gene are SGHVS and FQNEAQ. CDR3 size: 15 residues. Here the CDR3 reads CASTLTAGLNEKLFF. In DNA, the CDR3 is TGTGCCAGCACCCTCACGGCAGGTCTTAATGAAAAACTGTTTTTT. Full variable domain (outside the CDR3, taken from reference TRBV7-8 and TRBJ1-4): GAGVSQSPRYKVAKRGQDVALRCDPISGHVSLFWYQQALGQGPEFLTYFQNEAQLDKSGLPSDRFFAERPEGSVSTLKIQRTQQEDSAVYLCASTLTAGLNEKLFFGSGTQLSVL.

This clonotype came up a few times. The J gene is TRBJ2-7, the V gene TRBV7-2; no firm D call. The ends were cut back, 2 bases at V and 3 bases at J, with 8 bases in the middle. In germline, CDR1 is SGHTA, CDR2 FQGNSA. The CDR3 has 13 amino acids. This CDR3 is CASSLWLGYEQYV. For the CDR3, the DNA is TGTGCCAGCAGCTTATGGCTAGGCTACGAGCAGTACGTC.

The CDR3 bases are TGCGCCAGCAGCCAAGGGGATTGGACAGGGGGAGAAGCTTTCTTT. It is translated as CASSQGDWTGGEAFF. This sequence joins TRBV4-1 and TRBJ1-1, with 10 positions matching TRBD1. The CDR3 runs 15 residues. Germline V gives CDR1 MGHRA, CDR2 YSYEKL. V shed 1 base, J shed 8 bases, and the junction held 7 bases outside the gene matches.

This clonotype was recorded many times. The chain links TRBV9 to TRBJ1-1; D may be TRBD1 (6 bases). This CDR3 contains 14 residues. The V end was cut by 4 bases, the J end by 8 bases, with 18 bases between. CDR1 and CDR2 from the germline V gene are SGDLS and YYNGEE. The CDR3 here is CASSQGDRTYEAFF. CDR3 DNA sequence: TGTGCCAGCAGCCAGGGCGACAGGACGTACGAAGCTTTCTTT.

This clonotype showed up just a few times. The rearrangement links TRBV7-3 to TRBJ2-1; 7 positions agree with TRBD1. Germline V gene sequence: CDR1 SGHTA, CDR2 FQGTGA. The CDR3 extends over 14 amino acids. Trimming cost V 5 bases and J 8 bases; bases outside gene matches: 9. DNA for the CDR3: TGTGCCAGCAGCAGCCACAGGGGAGCCCATGAGCAGTTCTTC. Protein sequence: CASSSHRGAHEQFF.

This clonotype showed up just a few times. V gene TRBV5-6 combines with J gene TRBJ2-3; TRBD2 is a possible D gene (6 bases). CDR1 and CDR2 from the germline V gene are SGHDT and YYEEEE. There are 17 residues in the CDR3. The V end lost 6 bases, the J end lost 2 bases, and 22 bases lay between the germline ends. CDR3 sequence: CASNPSSWGDVTDTQYF. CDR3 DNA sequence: TGTGCCAGCAATCCCTCCAGCTGGGGGGACGTCACAGATACGCAGTATTTT.

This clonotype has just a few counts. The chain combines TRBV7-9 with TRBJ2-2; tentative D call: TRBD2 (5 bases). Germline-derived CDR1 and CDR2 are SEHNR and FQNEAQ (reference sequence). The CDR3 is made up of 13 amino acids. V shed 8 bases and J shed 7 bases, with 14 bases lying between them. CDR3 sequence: CASRRTLNGELFF. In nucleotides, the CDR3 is TGTGCCAGCCGACGGACTCTAAACGGGGAGCTGTTTTTT.